The entry below describes one T cell receptor beta chain. Its antigen is not known. This sample was taken from a study of identical twins. One entry per CDR3 protein results from TCRdb running MiXCR on the 5' RACE reads. The sample includes 210,000 or so distinct CDR3 sequences, around 15% of them seen just once. The study's findings and limits: Within beta out-of-frame sequences, the excess sharing observed between twins was weaker. Findings depended on cross-sectional statistics rather than tracking the same donors.

The same data also went into a second study, on T cells expressing NK-cell markers. That work contributes: Sequenced donors, eight in total, included seven who were HCMV-seropositive and one who was seronegative.

The sequence was collected from a woman aged 18-29 years in good health. Input material: CD8+ T cells sorted from blood.

CDR3 loop: CAWSRVDEAFF. As DNA, the CDR3 is TGTGCCTGGAGCCGGGTTGATGAAGCTTTCTTT. V and J are TRBV30 and TRBJ1-1; D gene ambiguous. CDR1 and CDR2 from the germline V gene are GTSNPN and SVGIG (reference sequence). CDR3 length equals 11 residues. The V end was cut by 3 bases, the J end by 7 bases, with 9 bases between.